Shown below are 29 T cell receptor beta chains from a single sample sequenced in a study of T cell repertoires in cytomegalovirus infection. Using its own MiXCR run on the reads, TCRdb lists one record per CDR3 protein. This table has approximately 500,000 distinct CDR3 sequences, 16% appearing once. The specimen was CD8+ T cells from PBMCs. The receptors come from a human donor in good health (CMV status not recorded). Some clones in this sample may be carry-over from other donors' samples.

On this clonotype: A much larger clone differs by one base, so this may be a read error. CDR3 DNA sequence: TGTACCAGCAGCTTAGAGGGACTCCTATCCTACGAGCAGTACTTC. Amino acids: CTSSLEGLLSYEQYF. This chain uses TRBV11-2 with TRBJ2-7; tentatively, D is TRBD2 (6 bases). The CDR3 is 15 amino acids. Looked up from germline, CDR1 is SGHAT and CDR2 is FQNNGV.

V is TRBV20-1 and J is TRBJ1-1; D gene uncertain. Germline CDR1 reads DFQATT; CDR2 reads SNEGSKA (reference sequence). This CDR3 is built from 13 residues. Trimming stripped 0 bases from V and 4 bases from J, with 9 bases between. CDR3 DNA: TGCAGTGCTAGAGATGTGAGAGGCACTGAAGCTTTCTTT. This codes for CSARDVRGTEAFF.

This clonotype has more than one count but fewer than ten. The rearrangement uses TRBV6-5 and TRBJ1-1, with TRBD1 as a possible D gene (5 bases). Per the germline V gene, CDR1 is MNHEY and CDR2 is SVGAGI. V was cut by 2 bases and J by 6 bases, with 13 bases left in between. The length of the CDR3 is 14 residues. The DNA for the CDR3 is TGTGCCAGCAGTTACGCACGAGGGGACCCTGAAGCTTTCTTT. Translating it yields CASSYARGDPEAFF.

At least ten counts were recorded for this clonotype. J is TRBJ2-7 and V is TRBV9, with D possibly being TRBD2 (5 bases). Trimming left V 5 bases short and J 1 base short, with 10 bases between. The germline V gene encodes CDR1 SGDLS and CDR2 YYNGEE. The length of the CDR3 is 13 residues. CDR3 sequence (DNA): TGTGCCAGCAGTGTTGGACTGTCCTACGAGCAGTACTTC. Protein product: CASSVGLSYEQYF. Complete variable domain (other parts from reference TRBV9 and TRBJ2-7): DSGVTQTPKHLITATGQRVTLRCSPRSGDLSVYWYQQSLDQGLQFLIQYYNGEERAKGNILERFSAQQFPDLHSELNLSSLELGDSALYFCASSVGLSYEQYFGPGTRLTVT.

This clonotype was detected ten times or more. The V gene is TRBV29-1, the J gene TRBJ1-2; weak D call: TRBD1 (6 bases). The germline V gene has CDR1 SQVTM and CDR2 ANQGSEA. The CDR3 has 13 amino acids. V was shortened by 7 bases and J by 6 bases, with 18 bases between the two germline ends. In DNA, the CDR3 is TGCAGCGCCCCCGTAGGGGGGAAGGATGGCTACACCTTC. This encodes CSAPVGGKDGYTF. Based on the CDR3 plus reference TRBV29-1 and TRBJ1-2, the full variable domain is SAVISQKPSRDICQRGTSLTIQCQVDSQVTMMFWYRQQPGQSLTLIATANQGSEATYESGFVIDKFPISRPNLTFSTLTVSNMSPEDSSIYLCSAPVGGKDGYTFGSGTRLTVV.

The chain carries TRBV5-1 and TRBJ2-5; TRBD2 matches 10 bases. CDR1 and CDR2 from the germline V gene are SGHRS and YFSETQ. This CDR3 region has 18 residues. The V segment lost 0 bases and the J segment 5 bases; nucleotides outside the gene matches: 13. The CDR3 bases are TGCGCCAGCAGCTTGGATCGTAGCGGGAGGCCCGGGAGTGAGACCCAGTACTTC. This encodes CASSLDRSGRPGSETQYF.

This CDR3 is CASSYTGVYEQYF. CDR3 in DNA: TGTGCCAGTAGCTACACGGGAGTCTACGAGCAGTACTTC. This sequence joins TRBV19 and TRBJ2-7; weak D call: TRBD2 (6 bases). The germline CDR1 and CDR2 sequences are LNHDA and SQIVND (reference sequence). The CDR3 runs to 13 residues. V dropped 6 bases and J dropped 3 bases, with 12 bases sitting between them.

In its sample, this clonotype was seen many times. The chain links TRBV28 to TRBJ2-1, with D tentatively TRBD2 (6 bases). CDR1 is MDHEN, CDR2 SYDVKM, per germline. The CDR3 loop spans 15 amino acids. Trimming stripped 4 bases from V and 5 bases from J, with 15 bases between. DNA for the CDR3: TGTGCCAGCAGTTCCCTCTCCCGGGGGAACAATGAGCAGTTCTTC. This codes for CASSSLSRGNNEQFF.

This clonotype was observed a few times. The chain joins TRBV11-3 to TRBJ2-3; maybe TRBD2 (5 bases). Germline CDR1 reads SGHNT; CDR2 reads YENEEA. V shed 1 base and J shed 2 bases, with 13 bases lying between them. This CDR3 region has 16 residues. The chain's CDR3 is CASSLGTRDFTDTQYF. CDR3 bases: TGTGCCAGCAGCTTAGGGACTCGGGATTTCACAGATACGCAGTATTTT.

In this sample, this clonotype turned up many times. V usage is TRBV7-9 and J usage is TRBJ1-1, with D unclear. V lost 0 bases and J 4 bases, leaving 12 bases between the germline ends. The CDR3 spans 15 residues. Germline-derived CDR1 and CDR2 are SEHNR and FQNEAQ (reference sequence). CDR3 DNA: TGTGCCAGCAGCTTAGCCCCGGGGTTTGGCACTGAAGCTTTCTTT. This encodes CASSLAPGFGTEAFF. Full variable domain (outside the CDR3, taken from reference TRBV7-9 and TRBJ1-1): DTGVSQNPRHKITKRGQNVTFRCDPISEHNRLYWYRQTLGQGPEFLTYFQNEAQLEKSRLLSDRFSAERPKGSFSTLEIQRTEQGDSAMYLCASSLAPGFGTEAFFGQGTRLTVV.

The chain recombines TRBV9 with TRBJ2-1; 12 bases line up with TRBD2. Germline V gives CDR1 SGDLS, CDR2 YYNGEE. CDR3 length equals 15 residues. With V trimmed by 4 bases and J by 9 bases, 8 bases remained unmatched. The CDR3 spells CASSTSSGGAREQFF. The CDR3 bases are TGTGCCAGCAGCACCTCTAGCGGGGGGGCCCGTGAGCAGTTCTTC.

The V gene is TRBV19, the J gene TRBJ2-7; perhaps TRBD1 as D (6 bases). Deletions cut 4 bases from V and 2 bases from J, with 12 bases between. Per the germline V gene, CDR1 is LNHDA and CDR2 is SQIVND (reference sequence). The CDR3 sequence is 14 residues long. The CDR3 region is CASSSRDTTYEQYF. The DNA of the CDR3 is TGTGCCAGTAGTAGCCGGGACACCACCTACGAGCAGTACTTC. Complete variable domain (other parts from reference TRBV19 and TRBJ2-7): DGGITQSPKYLFRKEGQNVTLSCEQNLNHDAMYWYRQDPGQGLRLIYYSQIVNDFQKGDIAEGYSVSREKKESFPLTVTSAQKNPTAFYLCASSSRDTTYEQYFGPGTRLTVT.

The table lists this clonotype with many counts. The chain links TRBV7-9 to TRBJ2-7; tentatively, D is TRBD1 (6 bases). Germline lookup yields CDR1 SEHNR and CDR2 FQNEAQ (reference sequence). V was cut by 5 bases and J by 2 bases, with 13 bases left in between. CDR3 length: 14 amino acids. CDR3 in DNA: TGTGCCAGCAGCCCTAGGGGGTCCCCCTACGAGCAGTACTTC. Protein sequence: CASSPRGSPYEQYF.

This clonotype was counted many times. This sequence joins TRBV7-8 and TRBJ1-4; 7 bases map to TRBD1. The germline CDR1 and CDR2 sequences are SGHVS and FQNEAQ. The CDR3 totals 16 residues. After removal of 5 bases from V and 4 bases from J, the junction contained 10 bases not matched to a gene. Written as DNA, the CDR3 is TGTGCCAGCAGCCCGGACCGGGACAGATTTAATGAAAAACTGTTTTTT. It translates to CASSPDRDRFNEKLFF.

This clonotype was detected only a few times. This rearrangement joins TRBV5-1 to TRBJ2-3; 13 nucleotides agree with TRBD2. CDR1 and CDR2 (germline): SGHRS, YFSETQ. V lost 5 bases to trimming and J lost 6 bases; unmatched junction nucleotides: 9. The CDR3 spans 16 residues. CDR3 nucleotide sequence: TGCGCCAGCAGGACTACTAGCGGGGGGGCAACTGATACGCAGTATTTT. Its translation: CASRTTSGGATDTQYF.

This clonotype was counted at least ten times. V gene TRBV7-8 combines with J gene TRBJ2-2; TRBD2 agrees at 13 bases. Germline V gene data show CDR1 as SGHVS and CDR2 as FQNEAQ. The CDR3 runs 18 residues. With V trimmed by 5 bases and J by 5 bases, 11 bases remained unmatched. The CDR3 bases are TGTGCCAGCAGCCCCCGTGAAACTAGCGGGAGGGTTACCGGGGAGCTGTTTTTT. This sequence encodes CASSPRETSGRVTGELFF.

This clonotype was detected only a few times. The chain is built from TRBV19 and TRBJ2-1; 10 bases fit TRBD2. Germline values: CDR1 LNHDA, CDR2 SQIVND (reference sequence). V lost 5 bases and J lost 6; bases outside the gene matches: 4. The CDR3 length is 14 residues. The CDR3 loop is CASSWASGSNEQFF. In DNA form, the CDR3 reads TGTGCCAGTAGTTGGGCTAGCGGGAGCAATGAGCAGTTCTTC.

The chain carries TRBV9 and TRBJ2-1; weak D call: TRBD2 (6 bases). V was clipped by 0 bases and J by 1 base, with 11 bases between them. Germline-derived CDR1 and CDR2 are SGDLS and YYNGEE. The CDR3 covers 16 residues. The CDR3 nucleotides are TGTGCCAGCAGCGTAGAAGGTAGCGGATCCTACAATGAGCAGTTCTTC. This gives the protein CASSVEGSGSYNEQFF.

Only a few counts were recorded for this clonotype. The CDR3 coding sequence is TGTGCCACCAGCAGCCCACTAGCGGTGAACACCGGGGAGCTGTTTTTT. It codes for CATSSPLAVNTGELFF. The chain joins TRBV15 to TRBJ2-2; 8 bases are shared with TRBD2. Germline loops: CDR1 LNHNV, CDR2 YYDKDF (reference sequence). J gave up 1 base and V 3 bases, and 4 bases lay outside the gene matches. CDR3 length: 16 amino acids.

This clonotype appeared many times. The chain is built from TRBV7-8 and TRBJ2-1, with D uncertain. This CDR3 region has 14 residues. V was pared by 5 bases and J by 2 bases, with 10 bases between. From germline, CDR1 is SGHVS and CDR2 FQNEAQ. The CDR3 DNA sequence: TGTGCCAGCAGCGCGCCCGGTACCTACAATGAGCAGTTCTTC. Protein product: CASSAPGTYNEQFF. The full variable domain, completed using reference TRBV7-8 and TRBJ2-1, is GAGVSQSPRYKVAKRGQDVALRCDPISGHVSLFWYQQALGQGPEFLTYFQNEAQLDKSGLPSDRFFAERPEGSVSTLKIQRTQQEDSAVYLCASSAPGTYNEQFFGPGTRLTVL.

This clonotype showed up many times. This rearrangement joins TRBV6-1 to TRBJ2-7; possible D gene TRBD1, 5 bases. Trimming took off 1 base at V and 3 bases at J, with 16 bases between the two ends. CDR1 MNHNS and CDR2 SASEGT come from the germline V gene. The length of the CDR3 is 16 residues. CDR3 in amino acids: CASSEGALGAFYEQYF. The DNA for the CDR3 is TGTGCCAGCAGTGAAGGGGCGCTTGGGGCCTTCTACGAGCAGTACTTC.

This clonotype has a count of ten or more. V usage is TRBV7-3 and J usage is TRBJ2-7; TRBD1 aligns across 7 bases. Germline V lookup: CDR1 SGHTA, CDR2 FQGTGA. The CDR3 length is 14 residues. V dropped 4 bases and J dropped 2; count of bases not matched to a gene: 5. The CDR3 here is CASSSGGPPYEQYF. CDR3 DNA: TGTGCCAGCAGCTCAGGGGGACCCCCCTACGAGCAGTACTTC.

This clonotype was seen a few times. The chain uses TRBV7-9 and TRBJ2-7, with D tentatively TRBD2 (5 bases). The germline gives CDR1 SEHNR, CDR2 FQNEAQ (reference sequence). The CDR3 runs 13 residues. V dropped 2 bases and J dropped 3 bases, with 8 bases sitting between them. The CDR3 DNA reads TGTGCCAGCAGCTTACGGGAATACTACGAGCAGTACTTC. It yields the protein CASSLREYYEQYF.

Comments on this clonotype: An end of the junction does not agree with germline; a read error may underlie this. The chain is built from TRBV19 and TRBJ2-1, with D perhaps TRBD1 (5 bases). This CDR3 spans 15 amino acids. Looked up from germline, CDR1 is LNHDA and CDR2 is SQIVND (reference sequence). As DNA, the CDR3 is TGTGCCAGTAGTATTCCCAGGGAAACCTACAATGAGCGGTTCTTC. As protein: CASSIPRETYNERFF.

In its sample, this clonotype was seen a few times. The CDR3 DNA is TGTGCCAGCATGGGGCGCGACACCGGGGAGCTGTTTTTT. This sequence encodes CASMGRDTGELFF. The gene calls are TRBV11-3 and TRBJ2-2; D may be TRBD1 (5 bases). The V end lost 7 bases, the J end lost 3 bases, and 9 bases lay between the germline ends. CDR1 and CDR2 (germline): SGHNT, YENEEA. CDR3 size: 13 residues.

This clonotype has a count of ten or more. Written as DNA, the CDR3 is TGTGCCAGCAGTTTACCGGGGCCCTCCTACAATGAGCAGTTCTTC. Its protein product is CASSLPGPSYNEQFF. The chain joins TRBV12-3 or TRBV12-4 to TRBJ2-1; either TRBD1 or TRBD2 may fit D (5 bases each). Trimming shortened V by 2 bases and J by 0 bases, and 8 bases separated the two germline ends. CDR3 size: 15 residues.

This clonotype was seen many times. The chain is built from TRBV10-2 and TRBJ1-5; D is uncertain. CDR3 length: 13 amino acids. Germline CDR1 WSHSY, CDR2 SAAADI. Trimming shortened V by 2 bases and J by 5 bases, and 7 bases separated the two germline ends. The CDR3, as DNA: TGCGCCAGCAGTGAGGGGAAATATCAGCCCCAGCATTTT. This sequence encodes CASSEGKYQPQHF.

This clonotype has at least ten counts. The gene calls are TRBV7-2 and TRBJ1-5; TRBD1 matches 11 bases. V was pared by 6 bases and J by 7 bases, with 8 bases of the junction left unmatched. The CDR3 spans 15 residues. CDR1 is SGHTA, CDR2 FQGNSA, per germline. CDR3 DNA sequence: TGTGCCAGCAGTCACGGACAGGGGGCGAGGCAGCCCCAGCATTTT. This translates into CASSHGQGARQPQHF.

This clonotype showed up many times. CDR3 in amino acids: CASSLAIGVTDTQYF. For the CDR3, the DNA is TGCGCCAGCAGCTTGGCCATCGGGGTCACAGATACGCAGTATTTT. V and J are TRBV5-1 and TRBJ2-3; D perhaps matches TRBD2 (5 bases). The CDR3 is 15 amino acids. Germline CDR1 SGHRS, CDR2 YFSETQ. The germline V and J ends were trimmed by 0 bases and 2 bases, with 10 bases remaining between them.